These 10 T cell receptor beta chains were sequenced from one sample in a study of regulatory T cells in long-lasting Graves disease. TCR beta libraries were built with iRepertoire HTBI primers and Arm-PCR of CDR3 regions. TCRdb analysed the multiplex PCR reads with MiXCR anew, one entry per CDR3 protein. The sample has about 300,000 distinct CDR3 sequences; roughly 18% are singletons. Stated time point: newly diagnosed GD, antithyroid drugs for less than 3 months. Extracted RNA from PBMCs served as the source of the TCR library. This specimen was peripheral blood mononuclear cells (PBMCs), taken at new diagnosis, from a patient treated with antithyroid drugs. These receptors were collected from a female donor with Graves disease.

This clonotype was counted only a few times. The chain has TRBV29-1 and TRBJ1-5; TRBD1 is a possible D gene (5 bases). Trimming pared 4 bases from V and 4 bases from J, leaving 11 bases between. The CDR3 has 13 residues. Germline V lookup: CDR1 SQVTM, CDR2 ANQGSEA. The CDR3 is CSVVGDLNQPQHF. The CDR3 nucleotides read TGCAGCGTTGTAGGGGATTTAAATCAGCCCCAGCATTTT.

This clonotype was picked up many times. The chain carries TRBV28 and TRBJ1-3; D is undetermined. V was trimmed by 9 bases and J by 0 bases, leaving 15 bases between them. Germline CDR1 and CDR2: MDHEN and SYDVKM. This CDR3 has 15 amino acids. The CDR3 here is CASFGPPLSGNTIYF. In DNA, the CDR3 is TGTGCCAGTTTTGGGCCTCCCCTCTCTGGAAACACCATATATTTT.

This clonotype has ten or more counts. CDR3 DNA: TGCAGTGCCAAGACGGACAGGGGTGGTGAGCAGTTCTTC. Translation: CSAKTDRGGEQFF. The V gene is TRBV20-1, the J gene TRBJ2-1; the match to TRBD1 covers 9 bases. The germline CDR1 and CDR2 sequences are DFQATT and SNEGSKA (reference sequence). V lost 6 bases, J lost 9 bases, and 9 bases stayed unmatched. This CDR3 contains 13 residues.

This clonotype has ten or more counts. The J gene is TRBJ1-5, the V gene TRBV30, with 8 nucleotides matching TRBD1. CDR1 and CDR2 from the germline V gene are GTSNPN and SVGIG (reference sequence). Trimming cost V 4 bases and J 7 bases; bases outside gene matches: 6. The CDR3 is 13 amino acids. CDR3 sequence: CAWTGGAGQPQHF. CDR3 DNA: TGTGCCTGGACAGGGGGCGCAGGGCAGCCCCAGCATTTT.

This clonotype was recorded at least ten times. The V call is TRBV27, the J call TRBJ2-1; TRBD2 agrees at 15 bases. Germline V CDR1 and CDR2: MNHEY, SMNVEV (reference sequence). This CDR3 contains 13 residues. The ends lost 4 bases at V and 15 bases at J; junction bases unmatched: 4. The CDR3 sequence: CASSSGLAGGPFF. The CDR3 coding sequence is TGTGCCAGCAGTTCAGGACTAGCGGGAGGGCCGTTCTTC.

On this clonotype: A much more abundant neighbour one base away suggests this may be a read error. J is TRBJ2-1 and V is TRBV7-9, with TRBD2 matching 13 bases. CDR1 and CDR2 from the germline V gene are SEHNR and FQNEAQ (reference sequence). This CDR3 is 19 amino acids long. The V segment lost 5 bases and the J segment 2 bases; nucleotides outside the gene matches: 12. The CDR3 loop is CASSPRTSGSSGPYNEQFF. The CDR3 DNA reads TGTGCCAGCAGCCCCCGGACTAGCGGGAGTTCGGGACCCTACAATGAGCAGTTCTTC.

The gene calls are TRBV29-1 and TRBJ1-2; weak D call: TRBD1 (5 bases). Between the trimmed V and J ends, which lost 3 bases and 8 bases, there was a span of 13 bases. Germline V lookup: CDR1 SQVTM, CDR2 ANQGSEA. The CDR3 totals 12 residues. This CDR3 reads CSVDSGNEGYTF. The CDR3 region has the DNA TGCAGCGTTGATTCAGGGAACGAAGGCTACACCTTC.

This clonotype was recorded a few times. V is TRBV29-1 and J is TRBJ1-1; D call uncertain. CDR1 is SQVTM and CDR2 is ANQGSEA in the germline V gene. V shed 4 bases and J shed 3 bases, with 12 bases lying between them. The CDR3 totals 13 residues. CDR3 sequence reads: CSVAVGVDTEAFF. In DNA form, the CDR3 reads TGCAGCGTTGCCGTGGGAGTGGACACTGAAGCTTTCTTT.

This clonotype was observed many times. The V and J genes are TRBV19 and TRBJ2-2; 8 positions match TRBD2. The germline V gene has CDR1 LNHDA and CDR2 SQIVND (reference sequence). J gave up 4 bases and V 7 bases, and 14 bases lay outside the gene matches. The CDR3 consists of 17 residues. This CDR3 is CASIASGTSGITGELFF. The DNA of the CDR3 is TGTGCCAGTATCGCTTCCGGGACTAGTGGAATCACCGGGGAGCTGTTTTTT.

This clonotype has a count of ten or more. The chain combines TRBV12-3 or TRBV12-4 with TRBJ2-1; D is undetermined. Trimming shortened V by 10 bases and J by 7 bases, and 11 bases separated the two germline ends. This CDR3 region has 11 residues. The CDR3 spells CAIEALNEQFF. For the CDR3, the DNA is TGTGCCATCGAGGCTTTGAATGAGCAGTTCTTC.